The entry below gives a single T cell receptor (beta chain) sequence along with its context. No antigen is known for it. The data stem from a study of beta chain features in type 1 diabetes. Study-wide points: In cDNA sequencing, cells with high TCR expression could be over-represented. Shortening of TCRB CDR3s, moderate but significant, appeared in all four CD4+ subsets of Type 1 diabetes patients.

Expressed TCRB transcripts were sequenced after all isolated RNA was converted to cDNA. Some clones are missing from TCRdb's copy, which holds only in-frame ones; the method was immunoSEQ multiplex PCR. The repertoire holds fewer than 300,000 clones, with under 13% as singletons. V shed 2 bases and J 10 bases; nucleotides not matched to a gene: 9. In germline, CDR1 is SGHRS, CDR2 YFSETQ. The CDR3 sequence is 16 residues long. The source of this sequence is a man between 25 and 39 years old with type 1 diabetes. V and J are TRBV5-1 and TRBJ1-6, with 10 bases that match TRBD1. The sample consisted of naive CD4+ T cells from blood. Here the CDR3 reads CASSLQGQGIESPLHF. CDR3 DNA: TGCGCCAGCAGCTTACAGGGACAGGGGATAGAGTCACCCCTCCACTTT.